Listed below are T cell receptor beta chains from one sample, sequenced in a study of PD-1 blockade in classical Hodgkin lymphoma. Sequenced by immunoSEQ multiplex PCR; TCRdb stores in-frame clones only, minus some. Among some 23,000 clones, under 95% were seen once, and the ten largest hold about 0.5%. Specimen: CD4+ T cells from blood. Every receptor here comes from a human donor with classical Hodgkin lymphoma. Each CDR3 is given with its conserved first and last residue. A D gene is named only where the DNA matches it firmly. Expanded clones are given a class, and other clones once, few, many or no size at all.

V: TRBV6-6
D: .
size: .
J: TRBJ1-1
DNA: TGTGCCTCCCGGAGAGGACAGAACACTGAAGCTTTCTTT
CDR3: CASRRGQNTEAFF

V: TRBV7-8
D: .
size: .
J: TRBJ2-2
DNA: TGTGCCAGCAGCTGGGGATCCGCGCAACGGACCGGGGAGCTGTTTTTT
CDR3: CASSWGSAQRTGELFF

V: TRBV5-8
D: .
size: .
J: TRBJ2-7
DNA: TGTGCCAGCAGCTTCTATCAGGGCTGGTCCTACGAGCAGTACTTC
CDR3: CASSFYQGWSYEQYF

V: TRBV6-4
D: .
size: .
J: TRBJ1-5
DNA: TGTGCCAGCAGTGACAACCTAAGGGTACCCCAGCATTTT
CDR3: CASSDNLRVPQHF

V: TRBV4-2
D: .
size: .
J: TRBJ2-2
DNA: TGTGCCAGCAGCCGAGGTGGACGGTTAAGAACCGGGGAGCTGTTTTTT
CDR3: CASSRGGRLRTGELFF

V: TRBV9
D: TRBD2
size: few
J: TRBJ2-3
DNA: TGTGCCAGCAGCGTACGGCGGGGGGGTTGGGCAGATACGCAGTATTTT
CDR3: CASSVRRGGWADTQYF

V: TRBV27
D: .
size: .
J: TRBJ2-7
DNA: TGTGCCAGCAGCCTGGGACTTAGCTCCTACGAGCAGTACTTC
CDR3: CASSLGLSSYEQYF

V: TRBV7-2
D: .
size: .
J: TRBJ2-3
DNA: TGTGCCAGCAGCCCTCCCACAGATACGCAGTATTTT
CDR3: CASSPPTDTQYF

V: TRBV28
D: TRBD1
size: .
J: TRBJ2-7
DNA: TGTGCCAGCAGTTTAGTTAGGGGACAGGGTATTCCCAGGGTCTACGAGCAGTACTTC
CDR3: CASSLVRGQGIPRVYEQYF

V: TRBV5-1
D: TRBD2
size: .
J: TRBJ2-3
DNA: TGCGCCAGCAGCTTGAGCGGGGTTAGCACAGATACGCAGTATTTT
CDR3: CASSLSGVSTDTQYF

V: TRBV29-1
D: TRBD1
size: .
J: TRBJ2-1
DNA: TGCAGCGGGGGGGGACAGGGCTACAATGAGCAGTTCTTC
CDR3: CSGGGQGYNEQFF

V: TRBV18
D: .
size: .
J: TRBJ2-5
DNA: TGTGCCAGCTCACCGCTAGACAGCACAGAGACCCAGTACTTC
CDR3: CASSPLDSTETQYF

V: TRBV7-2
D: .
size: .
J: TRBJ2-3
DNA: TGTGCCAGCAGCCAAGGGAGGACTGCCGACACAGATACGCAGTATTTT
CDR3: CASSQGRTADTDTQYF

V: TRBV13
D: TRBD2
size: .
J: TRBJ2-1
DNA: TGTGCCAGCAGCTTGGCCCCCGGACTAGCGGGGGCCACCTCGAACAATGAGCAGTTCTTC
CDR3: CASSLAPGLAGATSNNEQFF

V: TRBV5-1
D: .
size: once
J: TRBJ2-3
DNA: TGCGCCAGCAGCGCCGGGGCGGAAAGCACAGATACGCAGTATTTT
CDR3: CASSAGAESTDTQYF

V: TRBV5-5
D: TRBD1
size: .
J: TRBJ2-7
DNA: TGTGCCAGCAGCTTGGCACCGCGACAGGGCACCTACGAGCAGTACTTC
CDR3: CASSLAPRQGTYEQYF

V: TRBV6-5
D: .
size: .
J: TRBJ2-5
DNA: TGTGCCAGCAGTTACTCTGCGTCGGCGGTCCAAGAGACCCAGTACTTC
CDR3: CASSYSASAVQETQYF

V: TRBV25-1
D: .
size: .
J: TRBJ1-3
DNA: TGTGCCAGCAGTGAAGGGGGACGAAACACCATATATTTT
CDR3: CASSEGGRNTIYF

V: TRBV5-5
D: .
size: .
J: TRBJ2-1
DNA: TGTGCCAGCAGCTCCCCTCTAGCGTTTCAGCAGTTCTTC
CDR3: CASSSPLAFQQFF

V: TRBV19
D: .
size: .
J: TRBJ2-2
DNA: TGTGCCAGTAGCCTCCTGGGTCATAACACCGGGGAGCTGTTTTTT
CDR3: CASSLLGHNTGELFF

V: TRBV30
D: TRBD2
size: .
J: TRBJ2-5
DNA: TGTGCCTGGAGTAAAGGGACTAGCGGGGTAGAGACCCAGTACTTC
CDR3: CAWSKGTSGVETQYF

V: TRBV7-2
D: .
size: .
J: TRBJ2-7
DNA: TGTGCCAGCAGCGTTCCGGGGAGTGGCGCCTACGAGCAGTACTTC
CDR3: CASSVPGSGAYEQYF

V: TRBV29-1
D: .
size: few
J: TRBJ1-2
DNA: TGCAGCGTACGCGAGGGGGACTATGGCTACACCTTC
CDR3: CSVREGDYGYTF

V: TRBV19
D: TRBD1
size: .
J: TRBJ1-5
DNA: TGTGCCAGCTCTAGGTGGGTCGGGACAGGGGGTGACCAGCCCCAGCATTTT
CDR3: CASSRWVGTGGDQPQHF

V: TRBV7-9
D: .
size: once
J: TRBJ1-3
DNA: TGTGCCAGCAGCTTAGACTCGGCTGGAAACACCATATATTTT
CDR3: CASSLDSAGNTIYF

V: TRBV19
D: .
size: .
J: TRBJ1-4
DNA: TGTGCCAGTAGTTCAGGGGAAGCTAATGAAAAACTGTTTTTT
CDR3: CASSSGEANEKLFF

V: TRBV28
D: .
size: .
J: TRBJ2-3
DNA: TGTGCCAGCAGCCGAAGCGGCACAGATACGCAGTATTTT
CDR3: CASSRSGTDTQYF

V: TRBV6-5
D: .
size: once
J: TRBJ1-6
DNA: TGTGCCAGCAGTTACTCCCGGAGGGTAAATTCACCCCTCCACTTT
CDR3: CASSYSRRVNSPLHF

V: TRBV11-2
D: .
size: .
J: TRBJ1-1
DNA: TGTGCCAGCAGCTTAGTGGAGGCGAACACTGAAGCTTTCTTT
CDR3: CASSLVEANTEAFF

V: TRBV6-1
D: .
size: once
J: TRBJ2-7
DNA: TGTGCCAGCAGTTCAATCGGGGGTGGCGAGCAGTACTTC
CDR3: CASSSIGGGEQYF

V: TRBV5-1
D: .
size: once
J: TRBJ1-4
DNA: TGCGCCAGCAGCCCCGGGACGGGTAATGAAAAACTGTTTTTT
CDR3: CASSPGTGNEKLFF

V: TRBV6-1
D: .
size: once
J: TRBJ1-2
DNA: TGTGCCAGCAGTGTAGGTTCTAACTATGGCTACACCTTC
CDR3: CASSVGSNYGYTF

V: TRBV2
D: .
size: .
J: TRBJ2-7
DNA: TGTGCCAGCAGTGTTTTAGCCGGCACCTACGAGCAGTACTTC
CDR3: CASSVLAGTYEQYF

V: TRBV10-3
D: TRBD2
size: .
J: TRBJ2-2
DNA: TGTGCCATCAGCCGGACTAGTACAAACACCGGGGAGCTGTTTTTT
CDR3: CAISRTSTNTGELFF

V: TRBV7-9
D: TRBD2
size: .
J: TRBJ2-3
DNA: TGTGCCAGCGCTAGCGGGGGCACAGATACGCAGTATTTT
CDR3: CASASGGTDTQYF

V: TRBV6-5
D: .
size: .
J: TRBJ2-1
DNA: TGTGCCAGCAGTTGGCTGAATGAGCAGTTCTTC
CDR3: CASSWLNEQFF

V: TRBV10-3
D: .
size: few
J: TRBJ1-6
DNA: TGTGCCATCAGTGAGTACCAGGGTAATTCACCCCTCCACTTT
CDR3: CAISEYQGNSPLHF

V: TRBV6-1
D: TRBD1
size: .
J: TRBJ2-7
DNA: TGTGCCAGCAGTGAGGGACAGGCAAAACTCTACGAGCAGTACTTC
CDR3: CASSEGQAKLYEQYF

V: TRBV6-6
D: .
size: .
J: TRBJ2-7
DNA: TGTGCCAGCAGTTACTCCACTGGGGGATTTCCTTCCGAGCAGTACTTC
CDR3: CASSYSTGGFPSEQYF

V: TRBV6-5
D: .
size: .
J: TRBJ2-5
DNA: TGTGCCAGCAGTTACTCTGGTTCCACAGTCGAAGAGACCCAGTACTTC
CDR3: CASSYSGSTVEETQYF

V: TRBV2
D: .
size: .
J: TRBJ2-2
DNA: TGTGCCAGCAGGGGGTGGGGGAACACCGGGGAGCTGTTTTTT
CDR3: CASRGWGNTGELFF

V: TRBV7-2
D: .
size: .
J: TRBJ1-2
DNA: TGTGCCAGCAGCATCAATTTCAAGGGAAGCTATGGCTACACCTTC
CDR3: CASSINFKGSYGYTF

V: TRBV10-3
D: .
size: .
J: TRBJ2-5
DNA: TGTGCCTATCTCCCCAAAATCGGTTGTCGCAAAGAGACCCAGTACTTC
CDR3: CAYLPKIGCRKETQYF

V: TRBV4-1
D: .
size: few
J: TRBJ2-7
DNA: TGCGCCAGCAGCCAGGCCTTGGGCCGAAGCTCCTACGAGCAGTACTTC
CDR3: CASSQALGRSSYEQYF

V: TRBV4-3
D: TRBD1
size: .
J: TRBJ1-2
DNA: TGCGCCAGCAGCCAATTGGACAGGGACTATGGCTACACCTTC
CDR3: CASSQLDRDYGYTF

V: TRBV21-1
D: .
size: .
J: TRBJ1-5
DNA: TGTGCCAGCAGCAAAGCCTTCTTTCGGGTAAGACATAGCAATCAGCCCCAGCATTTT
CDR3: CASSKAFFRVRHSNQPQHF

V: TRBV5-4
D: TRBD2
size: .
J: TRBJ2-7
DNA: TGTGCCAGCAGCTTGGGACTAGCGGGGACCTACGAGCAGTACTTC
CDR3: CASSLGLAGTYEQYF

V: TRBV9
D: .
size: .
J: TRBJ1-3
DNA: TGTGCCAGCAGCGTAGGGAACAGGGCGAGGACGGGTAACACCATATATTTT
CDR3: CASSVGNRARTGNTIYF

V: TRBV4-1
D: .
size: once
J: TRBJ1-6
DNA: TGCGCCAGCAGTCGTGACCGGGACGGAAGAAATAATTCACCCCTCCACTTT
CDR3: CASSRDRDGRNNSPLHF

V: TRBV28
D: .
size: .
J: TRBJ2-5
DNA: TGTGCCAGCAGTTTATGGCGGGATCCCCAGGGGGAGACCCAGTACTTC
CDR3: CASSLWRDPQGETQYF